The rows below give T cell receptor beta chains drawn from one sample of a study of metastatic and nonmetastatic thyroid tumors. With MiXCR, TCRdb reprocessed the PCR reads. The sample carries around 17,000 clones, about a quarter recorded once. Specimen: adjacent normal tissue. The receptors were gathered from a female donor with papillary thyroid cancer or a benign thyroid nodule (not recorded which). Some clones in this sample may be carry-over from other donors' samples. Both conserved end residues are part of each CDR3. D genes are given only for firm matches. Size is omitted from some rows. Given values are once, few, many or a class for expanded clones.

clone_size	j_call	v_call	d_call	cdr3_nt	cdr3_aa
NA	TRBJ2-7	TRBV20-1	NA	TGCAGTGCTAGAGGGCCTGACAGGATGGACGACGAGCAGTACTTC	CSARGPDRMDDEQYF
NA	TRBJ1-1	TRBV9	TRBD1	TGTGCCAGCAGCGCCCTGGGACAGCCTAACACTGAAGCTTTCTTT	CASSALGQPNTEAFF
few	TRBJ2-3	TRBV20-1	TRBD2	TGCAGTGCTAGAGAGTTCAGACTAGCGAACACAGATACGCAGTATTTT	CSAREFRLANTDTQYF
NA	TRBJ1-1	TRBV11-1	TRBD1	TGTGCCAGCAGCAGCGGGACAGGGGTTCGGGGAGCTTTCTTT	CASSSGTGVRGAFF
NA	TRBJ1-1	TRBV7-2	NA	TGTGCCAGCAGCTTACAAGGGGAGAACACTGAAGCTTTCTTT	CASSLQGENTEAFF
NA	TRBJ2-7	TRBV7-8	TRBD2	TGTGCCAGCAGCTCAGATATTAGCGGGGGGACCTTATCCGAGCAGTACTTC	CASSSDISGGTLSEQYF
few	TRBJ2-7	TRBV10-3	NA	TGTGCCATCGCCGAGGGGGGGTCCTCCTACGAGCAGTACTTC	CAIAEGGSSYEQYF
NA	TRBJ1-1	TRBV7-2	NA	TGTGCCAGCGGGGGGTTTAACACTGAAGCTTTCTTT	CASGGFNTEAFF
NA	TRBJ2-1	TRBV28	TRBD1	TGTGCCAGCAGTTTCTCTCACAGGGGGGACGATGAGCAGTTCTTC	CASSFSHRGDDEQFF
NA	TRBJ1-2	TRBV6-1	NA	TGTGCCAGCAGGGTGCAGGGGATGGGCAACCATGGCTACACCTTC	CASRVQGMGNHGYTF
medium-sized	TRBJ1-1	TRBV9	NA	TGTGCCAGCAGCGTAACCGCTTTTTCGACAGGCGTCAGCTTT	CASSVTAFSTGVSF
few	TRBJ2-1	TRBV20-1	TRBD1	TGCAGTGCCATCCCCGGGACAGTCTACAATGAGCAGTTCTTC	CSAIPGTVYNEQFF
medium-sized	TRBJ2-3	TRBV20-1	NA	TGCAGTGCCAGACAAGATGGCACAGATACGCAGTATTTT	CSARQDGTDTQYF
few	TRBJ1-1	TRBV20-1	NA	TGCAGTGCTAGAGATCACAGGGTGAACACTGAAGCTTTCTTT	CSARDHRVNTEAFF
many	TRBJ1-3	TRBV28	NA	TGTGCCAGCAGCTTGGGGGTTCGCTCTGGAAACACCATATATTTT	CASSLGVRSGNTIYF
NA	TRBJ1-1	TRBV19	NA	TGTGCCAGTAGTATTAATCCAGACACTGAAGCTTTCTTT	CASSINPDTEAFF
NA	TRBJ2-6	TRBV30	NA	TGTGCCTGGAGAAAGACGGGGCCTGGGGCCAACGTCCTGACTTTC	CAWRKTGPGANVLTF
NA	TRBJ1-1	TRBV27	NA	TGTGCCAGCAGTTTATCGTTGGGCAGGGTAAACACTGAAGCTTTCTTT	CASSLSLGRVNTEAFF
NA	TRBJ2-3	TRBV20-1	NA	TGCAGTGCTAGAGATCAGGTCATAACAGATACGCAGTATTTT	CSARDQVITDTQYF
few	TRBJ1-4	TRBV18	NA	TGTGCCAGCTCACGGGGGGGCCCGGCAACTAATGAAAAACTGTTTTTT	CASSRGGPATNEKLFF
few	TRBJ2-3	TRBV24-1	NA	TGTGCCACGGGGGCGACAGATACGCAGTATTTT	CATGATDTQYF
NA	TRBJ2-3	TRBV2	NA	TGTGCCAGCAGCGCCGACAGTGAGAGGGCAGATACGCAGTATTTT	CASSADSERADTQYF
few	TRBJ2-3	TRBV5-1	TRBD2	TGCGCCAGCAGCTTGGGACTAGCGGGATCCTTTCCTGATACGCAGTATTTT	CASSLGLAGSFPDTQYF
NA	TRBJ1-5	TRBV27	NA	TGTGCCAGCAGTCTCCGGGGCCGATATCGCAATCAGCCCCAGCATTTT	CASSLRGRYRNQPQHF
few	TRBJ2-5	TRBV15	NA	TGTGCCACCAGCAGAGACCGGGGCCGGTACCAAGAGACCCAGTACTTC	CATSRDRGRYQETQYF
medium-sized	TRBJ1-1	TRBV5-1	NA	TGCGCCAGCAGCTTGGTAGGGGGTCTTGGCACTGAAGCTTTCTTT	CASSLVGGLGTEAFF
NA	TRBJ1-1	TRBV20-1	TRBD1	TGCAGTGCTAGAGGTCCGGACAGGAGGAACACTGAAGCTTTCTTT	CSARGPDRRNTEAFF
few	TRBJ1-1	TRBV7-2	NA	TGTGCCAGCAGCTTAGCGTCCGGGGCCATGAACACTGAAGCTTTCTTT	CASSLASGAMNTEAFF
few	TRBJ1-5	TRBV7-2	NA	TGTGCCAGCAGCTTACAGGGTGGCAATCAGCCCCAGCATTTT	CASSLQGGNQPQHF
NA	TRBJ1-2	TRBV6-1	TRBD1	TGTGCCAGCAGTAAGGGGGCTGACTATGGCTACACCTTC	CASSKGADYGYTF
few	TRBJ2-7	TRBV27	TRBD2	TGTGCCAGCAGTTTACGCAGGGAGGGTGGGTTCGAGCAGTACTTC	CASSLRREGGFEQYF
few	TRBJ1-3	TRBV2	NA	TGTGCCAGCCTCAGAGGGGACTCTGGAAACACCATATATTTT	CASLRGDSGNTIYF
few	TRBJ1-1	TRBV11-1	NA	TGTGCCAGCAGCTCTACAGACAGGCCCGCTGACACTGAAGCTTTCTTT	CASSSTDRPADTEAFF
few	TRBJ1-4	TRBV19	NA	TGTGCCAGTAGTTCCCCGGGGGGAACTAATGAAAAACTGTTTTTT	CASSSPGGTNEKLFF
NA	TRBJ2-3	TRBV11-2	TRBD2	TGTGCCAGCAGCTTACTAGCGGGAGCCACAGATACGCAGTATTTT	CASSLLAGATDTQYF
NA	TRBJ2-3	TRBV12-3/TRBV12-4	TRBD2	TGTGCCAGCAGTTTGGCTAGCGGGATCACAGATACGCAGTATTTT	CASSLASGITDTQYF
medium-sized	TRBJ1-2	TRBV9	TRBD1	TGTGCCAGCAGCTTAATGGACAGGGGGCGAGGAACTGGTGGCTACACCTTC	CASSLMDRGRGTGGYTF